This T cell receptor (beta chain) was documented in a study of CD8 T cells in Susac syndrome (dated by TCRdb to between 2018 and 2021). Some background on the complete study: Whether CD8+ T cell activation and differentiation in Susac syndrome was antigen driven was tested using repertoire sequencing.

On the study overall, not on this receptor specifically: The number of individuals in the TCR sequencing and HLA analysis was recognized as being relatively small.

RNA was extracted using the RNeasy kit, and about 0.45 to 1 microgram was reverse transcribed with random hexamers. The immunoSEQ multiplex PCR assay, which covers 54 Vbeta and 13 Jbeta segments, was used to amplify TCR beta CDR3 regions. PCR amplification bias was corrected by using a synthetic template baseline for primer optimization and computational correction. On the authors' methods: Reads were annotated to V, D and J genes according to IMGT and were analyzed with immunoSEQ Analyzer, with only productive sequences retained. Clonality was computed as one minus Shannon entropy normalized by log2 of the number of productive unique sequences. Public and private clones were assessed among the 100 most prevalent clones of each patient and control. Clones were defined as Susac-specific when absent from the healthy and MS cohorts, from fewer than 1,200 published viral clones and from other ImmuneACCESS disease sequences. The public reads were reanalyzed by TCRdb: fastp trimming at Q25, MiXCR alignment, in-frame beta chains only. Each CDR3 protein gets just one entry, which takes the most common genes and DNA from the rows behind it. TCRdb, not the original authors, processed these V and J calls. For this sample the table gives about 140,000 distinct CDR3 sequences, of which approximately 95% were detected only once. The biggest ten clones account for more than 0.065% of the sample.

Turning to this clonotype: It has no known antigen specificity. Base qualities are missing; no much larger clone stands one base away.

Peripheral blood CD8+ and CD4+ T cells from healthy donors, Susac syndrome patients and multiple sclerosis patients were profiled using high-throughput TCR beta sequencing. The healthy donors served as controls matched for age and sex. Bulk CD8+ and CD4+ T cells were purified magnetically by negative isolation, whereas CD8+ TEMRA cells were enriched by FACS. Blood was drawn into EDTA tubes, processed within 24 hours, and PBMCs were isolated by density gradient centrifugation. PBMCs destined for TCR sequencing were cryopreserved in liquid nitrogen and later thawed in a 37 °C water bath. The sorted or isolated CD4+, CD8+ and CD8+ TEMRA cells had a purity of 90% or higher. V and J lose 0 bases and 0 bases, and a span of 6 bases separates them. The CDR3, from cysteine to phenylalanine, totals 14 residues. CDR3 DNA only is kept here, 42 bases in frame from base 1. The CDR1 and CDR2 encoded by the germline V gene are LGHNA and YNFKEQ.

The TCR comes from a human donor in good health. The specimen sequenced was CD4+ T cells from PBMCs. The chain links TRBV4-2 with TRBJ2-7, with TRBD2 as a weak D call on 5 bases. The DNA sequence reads TGTGCCAGCAGCCAAGACGAGGGCTCCTACGAGCAGTACTTC. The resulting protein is CASSQDEGSYEQYF.